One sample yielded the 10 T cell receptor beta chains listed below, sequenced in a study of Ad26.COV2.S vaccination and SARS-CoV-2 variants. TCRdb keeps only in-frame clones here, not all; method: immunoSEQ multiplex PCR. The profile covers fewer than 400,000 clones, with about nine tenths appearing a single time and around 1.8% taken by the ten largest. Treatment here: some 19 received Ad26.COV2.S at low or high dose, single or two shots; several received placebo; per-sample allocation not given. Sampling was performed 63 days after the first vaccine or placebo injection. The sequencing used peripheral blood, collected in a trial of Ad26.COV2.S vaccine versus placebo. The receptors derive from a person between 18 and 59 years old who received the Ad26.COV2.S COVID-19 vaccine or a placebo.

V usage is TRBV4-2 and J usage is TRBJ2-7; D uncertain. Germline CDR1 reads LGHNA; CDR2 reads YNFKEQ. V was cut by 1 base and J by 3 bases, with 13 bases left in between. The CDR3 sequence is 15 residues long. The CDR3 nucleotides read TGTGCCAGCAGCCAAGTAGGCGGCGGCTACTACGAGCAGTACTTC. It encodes CASSQVGGGYYEQYF.

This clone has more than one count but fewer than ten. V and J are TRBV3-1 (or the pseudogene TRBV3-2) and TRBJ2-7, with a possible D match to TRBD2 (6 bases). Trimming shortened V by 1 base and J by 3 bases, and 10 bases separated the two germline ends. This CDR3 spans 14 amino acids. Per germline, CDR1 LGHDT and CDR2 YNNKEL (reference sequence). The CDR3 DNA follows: TGTGCCAGCAGCCAAGGTCCTAGCGTCTACGAGCAGTACTTC. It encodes CASSQGPSVYEQYF.

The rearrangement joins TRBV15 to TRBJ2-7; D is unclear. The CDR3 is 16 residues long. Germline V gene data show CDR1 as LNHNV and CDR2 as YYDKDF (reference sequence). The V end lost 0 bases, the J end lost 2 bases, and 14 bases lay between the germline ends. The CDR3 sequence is CATSRDRATTTYEQYF. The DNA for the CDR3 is TGTGCCACCAGCAGAGATCGAGCTACCACTACCTACGAGCAGTACTTC. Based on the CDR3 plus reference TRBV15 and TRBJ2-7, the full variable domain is DAMVIQNPRYQVTQFGKPVTLSCSQTLNHNVMYWYQQKSSQAPKLLFHYYDKDFNNEADTPDNFQSRRPNTSFCFLDIRSPGLGDTAMYLCATSRDRATTTYEQYFGPGTRLTVT.

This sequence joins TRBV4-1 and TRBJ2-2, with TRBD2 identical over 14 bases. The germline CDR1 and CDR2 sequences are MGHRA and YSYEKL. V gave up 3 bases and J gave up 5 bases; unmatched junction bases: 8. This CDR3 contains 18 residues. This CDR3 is CASSHTRLAGGYTGELFF. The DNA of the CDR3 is TGCGCCAGCAGCCACACCAGACTAGCGGGAGGGTATACCGGGGAGCTGTTTTTT.

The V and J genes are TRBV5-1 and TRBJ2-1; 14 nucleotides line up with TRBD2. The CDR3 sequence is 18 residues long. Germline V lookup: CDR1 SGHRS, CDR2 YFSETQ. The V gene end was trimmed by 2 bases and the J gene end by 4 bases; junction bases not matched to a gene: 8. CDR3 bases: TGCGCCAGCAGCTTAGGACTAGCGGGAGGTCCTCGGTACAATGAGCAGTTCTTC. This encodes CASSLGLAGGPRYNEQFF.

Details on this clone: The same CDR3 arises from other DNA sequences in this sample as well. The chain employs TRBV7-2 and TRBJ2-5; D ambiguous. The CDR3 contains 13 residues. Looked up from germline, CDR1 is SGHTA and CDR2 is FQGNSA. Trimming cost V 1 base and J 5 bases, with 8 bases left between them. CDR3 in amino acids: CASSLGGGETQYF. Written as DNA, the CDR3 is TGTGCCAGCAGCTTAGGGGGTGGGGAGACCCAGTACTTC. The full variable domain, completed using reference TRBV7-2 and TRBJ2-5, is GAGVSQSPSNKVTEKGKDVELRCDPISGHTALYWYRQSLGQGLEFLIYFQGNSAPDKSGLPSDRFSAERTGGSVSTLTIQRTQQEDSAVYLCASSLGGGETQYFGPGTRLLVL.

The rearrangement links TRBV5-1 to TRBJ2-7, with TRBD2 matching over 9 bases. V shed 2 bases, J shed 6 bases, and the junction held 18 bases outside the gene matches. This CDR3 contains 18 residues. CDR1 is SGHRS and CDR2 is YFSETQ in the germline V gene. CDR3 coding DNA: TGCGCCAGCAGCTTTGGCTCGGCGGGAGGGCCCGGAAGTGGCGAGCAGTACTTC. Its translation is CASSFGSAGGPGSGEQYF. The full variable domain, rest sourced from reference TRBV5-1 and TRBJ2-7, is KAGVTQTPRYLIKTRGQQVTLSCSPISGHRSVSWYQQTPGQGLQFLFEYFSETQRNKGNFPGRFSGRQFSNSRSEMNVSTLELGDSALYLCASSFGSAGGPGSGEQYFGPGTRLTVT.

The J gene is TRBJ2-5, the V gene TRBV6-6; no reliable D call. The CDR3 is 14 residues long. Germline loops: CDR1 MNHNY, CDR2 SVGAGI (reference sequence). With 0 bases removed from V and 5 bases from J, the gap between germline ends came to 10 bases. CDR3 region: CASSYSAGWETQYF. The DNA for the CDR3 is TGTGCCAGCAGTTACTCGGCCGGTTGGGAGACCCAGTACTTC.

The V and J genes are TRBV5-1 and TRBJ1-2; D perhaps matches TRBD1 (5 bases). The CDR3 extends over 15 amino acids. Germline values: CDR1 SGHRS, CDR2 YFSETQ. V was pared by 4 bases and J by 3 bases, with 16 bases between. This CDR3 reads CASSTGETADYGYTF. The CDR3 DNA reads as TGCGCCAGCAGCACCGGGGAGACAGCAGACTATGGCTACACCTTC.

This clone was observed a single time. CDR3 sequence reads: CASSLFGGANVLTF. The CDR3 DNA reads as TGTGCCAGCAGCTTGTTTGGGGGGGCCAACGTCCTGACTTTC. This chain links TRBV28 with TRBJ2-6, with no clear D. The germline V gene has CDR1 MDHEN and CDR2 SYDVKM. The CDR3 is 14 amino acids. The germline V and J ends were trimmed by 6 bases and 4 bases, with 10 bases remaining between them.